This is a list of T cell receptor beta chains from one sample in a study of blood T cell repertoires in COVID-19. TCRdb's copy holds only in-frame clones and misses some; the assay was immunoSEQ multiplex PCR. The data hold about 59,000 clones, with 75% to 95% observed a single time. The sample taken for sequencing was peripheral blood. These receptors all stem from a man older than 75 with acute or convalescent COVID-19. CDR3s include the opening cysteine and the closing phenylalanine or tryptophan. The D gene is left open where the match is weak. Clone size is not always given. Where it is, it says once, few, many or a class for expanded clones.

TRBV27	.	13	TRBJ2-1	.	TGTGCCAGCAGTTTGCGCAGGAACAATGAGCAGTTCTTC	CASSLRRNNEQFF
TRBV6-5	TRBD1	16	TRBJ2-5	.	TGTGCCAGCAGTTACTCGAGGGGACAGACCCAAGAGACCCAGTACTTC	CASSYSRGQTQETQYF
TRBV7-8	.	16	TRBJ1-6	.	TGTGCCAGCAGCGAGACCAGGGGCCCTAATAATTCACCCCTCCACTTT	CASSETRGPNNSPLHF
TRBV12-5	TRBD2	16	TRBJ2-7	.	TGTGCTAGTGGTTTGTTGACTAGCGGGGAGCCCTACGAGCAGTACTTC	CASGLLTSGEPYEQYF
TRBV18	.	14	TRBJ2-7	.	TGTGCCAGCTCACTAGACAGTGGCCCCTACGAGCAGTACTTC	CASSLDSGPYEQYF
TRBV4-2	.	16	TRBJ1-5	.	TGTGCCAGCAGCCAAGGCGGGGAGGGTTCAGGACAGCCCCAGCATTTT	CASSQGGEGSGQPQHF
TRBV2	.	14	TRBJ1-1	.	TGTGCCATCGCGCAGGCTCTCATGAACACTGAAGCTTTCTTT	CAIAQALMNTEAFF
TRBV5-1	TRBD1	16	TRBJ2-3	.	TGCGCCAGCAGCCGAGATGGGACAGGGGCCACAGATACGCAGTATTTT	CASSRDGTGATDTQYF
TRBV3-1/TRBV3-2	.	12	TRBJ1-2	.	TGTGCCAGCAGCCAAGAATCGGATGGCTACACCTTC	CASSQESDGYTF
TRBV2	TRBD1	12	TRBJ2-1	.	TGTGCCAGCAGCCGGGACAGCGTTACAGAGTTCTTC	CASSRDSVTEFF
TRBV5-1	TRBD1	16	TRBJ1-5	.	TGCGCCAGCAGCTTGGGGATAGGGGGCGCGGATCAGCCCCAGCATTTT	CASSLGIGGADQPQHF
TRBV6-5	.	13	TRBJ1-3	.	TGTGCCAGCAGTCAGGACTCTGGAAACACCATATATTTT	CASSQDSGNTIYF
TRBV11-2	TRBD2	15	TRBJ2-3	.	TGTGCCAGCAGATGGAGCGGGGGCCCCACAGATACGCAGTATTTT	CASRWSGGPTDTQYF
TRBV5-1	TRBD2	13	TRBJ2-7	.	TGCGCCAGCAGACAGCGGGACTACTACGAGCAGTACTTC	CASRQRDYYEQYF
TRBV19	TRBD2	15	TRBJ2-5	.	TGTGCCAGTAGTCGGACTAGCGCAAGTGTGGAGACCCAGTACTTC	CASSRTSASVETQYF
TRBV7-9	TRBD2	17	TRBJ2-1	once	TGTGCCAGCAGCCCAGTAGCGGGGGGGCGATCCTACAATGAGCAGTTCTTC	CASSPVAGGRSYNEQFF
TRBV19	TRBD1	14	TRBJ2-1	.	TGTGCCAGTAGTATAGGACAGGGGTCGGGTGAGCAGTTCTTC	CASSIGQGSGEQFF
TRBV5-6	TRBD1	16	TRBJ1-3	.	TGTGCCAGCAGCTTGATCCGGGACAGGGAGGGAGACACCATATATTTT	CASSLIRDREGDTIYF
TRBV9	TRBD2	16	TRBJ2-5	.	TGTGCCAGCAGCGTAAGACTAGCGGGCGCGCAAGAGACCCAGTACTTC	CASSVRLAGAQETQYF
TRBV7-2	TRBD2	16	TRBJ2-4	.	TGTGCCAGCAGCCGGGAGATAGCGGGGGTCAAAAACATTCAGTACTTC	CASSREIAGVKNIQYF
TRBV2	.	16	TRBJ2-3	.	TGTGCCAGCAGTGAAGCGGGGGGGCCTCAGACAGATACGCAGTATTTT	CASSEAGGPQTDTQYF
TRBV29-1	TRBD1	13	TRBJ2-7	.	TGCAGCGGCTCCGGGACAGGGGTCGACGAGCAGTACTTC	CSGSGTGVDEQYF
TRBV6-5	.	13	TRBJ1-4	.	TGTGCCAGCAGTTACGCAACGGGTGAAAAACTGTTTTTT	CASSYATGEKLFF
TRBV19	.	13	TRBJ1-1	.	TGTGCCAGTAGTAGACAGGATCTCACTGAAGCTTTCTTT	CASSRQDLTEAFF
TRBV7-2	.	14	TRBJ1-1	.	TGTGCCAGCAGCTCACAGGGTTTTGGCACTGAAGCTTTCTTT	CASSSQGFGTEAFF
TRBV2	TRBD1	14	TRBJ2-5	.	TGTGCCAGCAGTGCCGGACAGGGGGTGGAGACCCAGTACTTC	CASSAGQGVETQYF
TRBV5-1	TRBD1	15	TRBJ1-2	.	TGCGCCAGCAGCTTGGGTGGTACAGGGGCAGGTGGCTACACCTTC	CASSLGGTGAGGYTF
TRBV6-2/TRBV6-3	.	15	TRBJ2-5	once	TGTGCCAGCAGTCTTCGGCAGGGGCGCCGAGAGACCCAGTACTTC	CASSLRQGRRETQYF
TRBV19	.	13	TRBJ1-5	.	TGTGCCAGTAGGAGGACATTGCTTCAGCCCCAGCATTTT	CASRRTLLQPQHF
TRBV14	.	13	TRBJ2-5	few	TGTGCCAGCAGCCTTGTTGCGGGGGAGACCCAGTACTTC	CASSLVAGETQYF
TRBV5-4	.	12	TRBJ1-2	.	TGTGCCAGCAGCTTGGCGGGCTATGGCTACACCTTC	CASSLAGYGYTF
TRBV1	.	15	TRBJ2-7	.	TGCACCAGCAGGCCTCAACAGGGAGCAGGGTACGAGCAGTACTTC	CTSRPQQGAGYEQYF
TRBV11-2	.	14	TRBJ2-5	.	TGTGCCAGCAGTTCGCAGGGCCTCCAAGAGACCCAGTACTTC	CASSSQGLQETQYF
TRBV7-6	.	15	TRBJ2-3	.	TGTGCCAGCAGCTTAGGGCTTGCGGAGGGGGATACGCAGTATTTT	CASSLGLAEGDTQYF
TRBV5-1	.	13	TRBJ1-1	.	TGCGCCAGCAGCCTGGACACCTCCACTGAAGCTTTCTTT	CASSLDTSTEAFF
TRBV10-3	.	13	TRBJ1-1	.	TGTGCCATCAGTGCGGGGGGTGCCGCTGAAGCTTTCTTT	CAISAGGAAEAFF
TRBV7-9	.	15	TRBJ2-3	.	TGTGCCAGCAGCTTAGTAGGGGGGGAAACAGATACGCAGTATTTT	CASSLVGGETDTQYF
TRBV9	TRBD1	16	TRBJ2-1	.	TGTGCCAGCAGCGAGGGGACAGGCCAACCCTTTGGGGAGCAGTTCTTC	CASSEGTGQPFGEQFF
TRBV5-4	TRBD1	15	TRBJ2-3	.	TGTGCCAGCAGCCCGACAGGGGGCGCTGGAGATACGCAGTATTTT	CASSPTGGAGDTQYF
TRBV6-5	TRBD1	14	TRBJ1-2	.	TGTGCCAGCAGGCTGGGACAGACCGGGGCCGGCTACACCTTC	CASRLGQTGAGYTF
TRBV18	.	17	TRBJ2-1	.	TGTGCCAGCTCACCACTCGGCCTAGGGGCCTCCTACAATGAGCAGTTCTTC	CASSPLGLGASYNEQFF
TRBV30	.	13	TRBJ2-5	.	TGTGCCTGGAGTCCTACAAGCTCGGGGACCCAGTACTTC	CAWSPTSSGTQYF
TRBV6-4	.	14	TRBJ1-1	.	TGTGCCAGCAGTACCGTAGGGGGAGCCACTGAAGCTTTCTTT	CASSTVGGATEAFF
TRBV10-3	.	17	TRBJ2-7	.	TGTGCCATCAGTGAGTCGTTAGGGCCTTCGGGGACCTACGAGCAGTACTTC	CAISESLGPSGTYEQYF
TRBV12-3/TRBV12-4	TRBD2	12	TRBJ2-5	.	TGTGCCAGCAGTGCGGGAGCCTGGACCCAGTACTTC	CASSAGAWTQYF
TRBV5-5	TRBD1	14	TRBJ2-1	.	TGTGCCAGCCGGCCCGAACAGGGGAACAATGAGCAGTTCTTC	CASRPEQGNNEQFF
TRBV30	.	13	TRBJ1-3	.	TGTGCCTGGAGTACAGGGCGTGGAAACACCATATATTTT	CAWSTGRGNTIYF
TRBV28	TRBD1	15	TRBJ2-5	.	TGTGCCAGCAGTAAAATCACAGGGGCGTGGGAGACCCAGTACTTC	CASSKITGAWETQYF
TRBV5-1	TRBD2	14	TRBJ2-5	.	TGCGCCAGCAGCCTGGGACTAGGACGGGAGACCCAGTACTTC	CASSLGLGRETQYF